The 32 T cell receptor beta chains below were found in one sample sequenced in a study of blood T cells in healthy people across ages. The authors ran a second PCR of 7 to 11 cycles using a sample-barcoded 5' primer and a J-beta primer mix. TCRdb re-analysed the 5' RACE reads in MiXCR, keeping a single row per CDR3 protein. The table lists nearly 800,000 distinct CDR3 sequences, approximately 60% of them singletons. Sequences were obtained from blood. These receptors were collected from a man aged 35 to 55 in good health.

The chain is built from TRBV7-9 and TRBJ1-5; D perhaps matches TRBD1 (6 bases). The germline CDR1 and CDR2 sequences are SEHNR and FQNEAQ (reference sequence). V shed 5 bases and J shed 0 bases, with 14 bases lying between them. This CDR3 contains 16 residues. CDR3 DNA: TGTGCCAGCAGCCCAAAGACAGGCTATAGCAATCAGCCCCAGCATTTT. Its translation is CASSPKTGYSNQPQHF.

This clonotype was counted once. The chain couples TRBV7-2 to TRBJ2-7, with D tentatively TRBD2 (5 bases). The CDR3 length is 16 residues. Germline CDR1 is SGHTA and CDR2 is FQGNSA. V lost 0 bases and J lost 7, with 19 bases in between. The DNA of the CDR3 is TGTGCCAGCAGCTTAGCTGGGCGGGTCTCCTACAATGAGCAGTACTTC. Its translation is CASSLAGRVSYNEQYF.

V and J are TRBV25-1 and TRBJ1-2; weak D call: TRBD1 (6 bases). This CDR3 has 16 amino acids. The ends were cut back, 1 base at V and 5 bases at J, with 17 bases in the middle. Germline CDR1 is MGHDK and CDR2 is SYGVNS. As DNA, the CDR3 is TGTGCCAGCAGTGAATTCGGCAGGGGCGTCGAGTATGGCTACACCTTC. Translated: CASSEFGRGVEYGYTF.

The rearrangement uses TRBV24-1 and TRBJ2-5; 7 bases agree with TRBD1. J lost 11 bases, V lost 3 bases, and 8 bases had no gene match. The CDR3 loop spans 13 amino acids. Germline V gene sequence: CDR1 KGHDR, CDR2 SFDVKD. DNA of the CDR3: TGTGCCACCAGTGATCTGACAGGGTCGGAGCAGTACTTC. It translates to CATSDLTGSEQYF.

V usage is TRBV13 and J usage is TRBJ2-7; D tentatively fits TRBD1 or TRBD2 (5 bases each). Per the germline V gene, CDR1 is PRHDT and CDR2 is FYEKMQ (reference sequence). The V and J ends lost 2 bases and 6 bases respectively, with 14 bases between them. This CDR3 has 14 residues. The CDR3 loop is CASSLWGRSGEQYF. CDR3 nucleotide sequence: TGTGCCAGCAGCTTATGGGGACGGTCGGGCGAGCAGTACTTC.

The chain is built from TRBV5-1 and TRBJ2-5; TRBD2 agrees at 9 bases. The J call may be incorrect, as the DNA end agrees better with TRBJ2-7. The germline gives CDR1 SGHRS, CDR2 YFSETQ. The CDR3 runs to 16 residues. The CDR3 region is CASSLRFSGGKDEQYF. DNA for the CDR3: TGCGCCAGCAGCTTGAGGTTTAGCGGGGGAAAAGACGAGCAGTACTTC.

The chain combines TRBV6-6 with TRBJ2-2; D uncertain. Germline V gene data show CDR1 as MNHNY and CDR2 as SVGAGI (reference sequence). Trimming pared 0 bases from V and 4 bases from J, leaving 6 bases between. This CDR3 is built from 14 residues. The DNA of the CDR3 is TGTGCCAGCAGTTACTCGTCGGGCACCGGGGAGCTGTTTTTT. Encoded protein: CASSYSSGTGELFF.

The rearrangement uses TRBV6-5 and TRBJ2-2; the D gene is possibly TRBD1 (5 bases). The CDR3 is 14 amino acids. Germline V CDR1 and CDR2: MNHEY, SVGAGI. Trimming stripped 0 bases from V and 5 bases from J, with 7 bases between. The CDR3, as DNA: TGTGCCAGCAGTTACTCTAGGGGTACCGGGGAGCTGTTTTTT. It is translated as CASSYSRGTGELFF.

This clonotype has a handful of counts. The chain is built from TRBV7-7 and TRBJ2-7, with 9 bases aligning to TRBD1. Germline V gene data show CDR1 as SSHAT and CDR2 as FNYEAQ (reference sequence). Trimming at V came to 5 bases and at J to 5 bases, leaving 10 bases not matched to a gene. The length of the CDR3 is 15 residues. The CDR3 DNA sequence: TGTGCCAGCAGCATGTCAAAGGGACAGGGCCACGAGCAGTACTTC. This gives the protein CASSMSKGQGHEQYF. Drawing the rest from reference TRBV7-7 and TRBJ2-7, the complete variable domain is GAGVSQSPRYKVTKRGQDVTLRCDPISSHATLYWYQQALGQGPEFLTYFNYEAQPDKSGLPSDRFSAERPEGSISTLTIQRTEQRDSAMYRCASSMSKGQGHEQYFGPGTRLTVT.

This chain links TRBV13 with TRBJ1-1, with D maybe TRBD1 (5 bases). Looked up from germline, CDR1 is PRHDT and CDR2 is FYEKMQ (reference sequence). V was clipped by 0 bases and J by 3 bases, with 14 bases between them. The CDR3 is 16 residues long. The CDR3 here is CASSLGGLGEDTEAFF. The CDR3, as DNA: TGTGCCAGCAGCTTAGGGGGGCTGGGGGAGGACACTGAAGCTTTCTTT.

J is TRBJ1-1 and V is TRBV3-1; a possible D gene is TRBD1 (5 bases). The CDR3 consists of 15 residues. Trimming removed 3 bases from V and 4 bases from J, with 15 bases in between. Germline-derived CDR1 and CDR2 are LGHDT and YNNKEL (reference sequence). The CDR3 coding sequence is TGTGCCAGCAGCCAGACGCAGGGAATGTCCACTGAAGCTTTCTTT. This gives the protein CASSQTQGMSTEAFF.

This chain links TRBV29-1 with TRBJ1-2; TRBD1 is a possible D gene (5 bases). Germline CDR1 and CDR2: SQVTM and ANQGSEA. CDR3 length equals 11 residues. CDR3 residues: CGARGAYGYTF. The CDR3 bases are TGCGGCGCTCGTGGGGCATATGGCTACACCTTC. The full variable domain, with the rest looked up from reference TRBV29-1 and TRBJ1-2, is SAVISQKPSRDICQRGTSLTIQCQVDSQVTMMFWYRQQPGQSLTLIATANQGSEATYESGFVIDKFPISRPNLTFSTLTVSNMSPEDSSIYLCGARGAYGYTFGSGTRLTVV.

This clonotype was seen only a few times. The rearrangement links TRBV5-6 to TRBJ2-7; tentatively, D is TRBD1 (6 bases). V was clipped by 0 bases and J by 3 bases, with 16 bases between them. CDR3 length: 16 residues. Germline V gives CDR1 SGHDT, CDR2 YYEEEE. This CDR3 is CASSLVPQGYFYEQYF. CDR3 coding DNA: TGTGCCAGCAGCTTGGTTCCACAGGGTTACTTCTACGAGCAGTACTTC.

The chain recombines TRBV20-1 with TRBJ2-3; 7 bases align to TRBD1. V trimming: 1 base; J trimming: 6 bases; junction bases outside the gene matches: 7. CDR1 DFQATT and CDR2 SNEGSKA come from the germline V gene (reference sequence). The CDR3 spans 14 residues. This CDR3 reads CSARGERGPDTQYF. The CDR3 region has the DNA TGCAGTGCTAGAGGGGAAAGGGGGCCTGATACGCAGTATTTT.

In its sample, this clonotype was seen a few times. CDR3 nucleotides: TGCAGTGCAGAACTAGGGGGCTCAGGTTACAATGAGCAGTTCTTC. Translated, it gives CSAELGGSGYNEQFF. The genes are TRBV20-1 and TRBJ2-1, with 7 nucleotides matching TRBD1. J was trimmed by 4 bases and V by 6 bases; bases with no gene match: 12. The CDR3 length is 15 residues. Germline assignment: CDR1 DFQATT and CDR2 SNEGSKA (reference sequence).

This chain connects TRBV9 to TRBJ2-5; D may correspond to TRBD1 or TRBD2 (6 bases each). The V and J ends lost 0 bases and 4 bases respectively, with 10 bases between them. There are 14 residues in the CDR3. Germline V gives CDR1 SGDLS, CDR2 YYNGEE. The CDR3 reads CASSVDGGAETQYF. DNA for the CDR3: TGTGCCAGCAGCGTAGACGGGGGCGCAGAGACCCAGTACTTC.

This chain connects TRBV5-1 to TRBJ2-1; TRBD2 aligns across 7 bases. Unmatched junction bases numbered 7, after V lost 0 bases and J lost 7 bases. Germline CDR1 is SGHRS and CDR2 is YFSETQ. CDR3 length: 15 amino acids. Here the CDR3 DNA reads TGCGCCAGCAGCTTGGGTAGCCTAGCGGAGAATGAGCAGTTCTTC. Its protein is CASSLGSLAENEQFF.

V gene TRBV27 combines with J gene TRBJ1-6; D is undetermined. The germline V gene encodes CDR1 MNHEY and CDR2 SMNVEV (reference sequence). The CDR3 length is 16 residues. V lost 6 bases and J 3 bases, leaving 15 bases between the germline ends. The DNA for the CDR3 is TGTGCCAGCAGCTCAGCCGTTGCGGGCTATAATTCACCCCTCCACTTT. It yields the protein CASSSAVAGYNSPLHF.

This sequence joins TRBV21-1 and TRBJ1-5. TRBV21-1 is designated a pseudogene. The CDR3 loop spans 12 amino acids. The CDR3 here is CASSKGSQPQHF. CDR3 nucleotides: TGTGCCAGCAGCAAAGGGAGTCAGCCCCAGCATTTT.

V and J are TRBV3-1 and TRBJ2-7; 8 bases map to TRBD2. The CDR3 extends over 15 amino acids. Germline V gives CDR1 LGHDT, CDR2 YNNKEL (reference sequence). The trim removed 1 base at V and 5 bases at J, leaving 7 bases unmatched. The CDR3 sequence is CASSQGAGETHEQYF. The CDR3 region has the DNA TGTGCCAGCAGCCAAGGAGCGGGAGAAACCCACGAGCAGTACTTC.

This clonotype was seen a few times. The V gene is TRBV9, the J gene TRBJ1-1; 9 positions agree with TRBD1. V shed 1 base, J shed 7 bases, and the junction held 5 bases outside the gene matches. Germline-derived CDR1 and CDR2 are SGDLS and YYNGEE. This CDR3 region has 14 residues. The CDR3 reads CASSVRGQGFEAFF. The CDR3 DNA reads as TGTGCCAGCAGCGTAAGGGGACAGGGCTTTGAAGCTTTCTTT.

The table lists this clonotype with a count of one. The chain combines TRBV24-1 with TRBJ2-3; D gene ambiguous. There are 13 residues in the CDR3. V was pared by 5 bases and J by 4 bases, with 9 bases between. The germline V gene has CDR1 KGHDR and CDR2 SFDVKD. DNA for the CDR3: TGTGCCACCAGTGCAATGGAGTCAGATACGCAGTATTTT. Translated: CATSAMESDTQYF.

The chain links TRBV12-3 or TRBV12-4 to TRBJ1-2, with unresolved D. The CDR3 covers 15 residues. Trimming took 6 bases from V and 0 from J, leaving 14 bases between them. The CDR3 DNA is TGTGCCAGCAGAGCGGCGGCAGAACCTAACTATGGCTACACCTTC. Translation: CASRAAAEPNYGYTF.

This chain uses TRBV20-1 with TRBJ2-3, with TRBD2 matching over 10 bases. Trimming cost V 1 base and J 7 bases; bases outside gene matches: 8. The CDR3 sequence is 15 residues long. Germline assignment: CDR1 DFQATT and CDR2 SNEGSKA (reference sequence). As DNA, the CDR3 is TGCAGTGCTAGAGGGGCCAGCGGGGGGGCGAATACGCAGTATTTT. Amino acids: CSARGASGGANTQYF.

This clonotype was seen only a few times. This chain's CDR3 is CASSYSRWLADYSYNEQYF. CDR3 in DNA: TGTGCCAGCAGTTACTCGAGGTGGTTAGCGGACTACTCCTACAATGAGCAGTACTTC. The genes are TRBV6-2 or TRBV6-3 and TRBJ2-7; TRBD2 is a possible D gene (6 bases). This CDR3 is built from 19 residues. The V end lost 0 bases, the J end lost 7 bases, and 28 bases lay between the germline ends. Germline V CDR1 and CDR2: MNHEY, SVGEGT.

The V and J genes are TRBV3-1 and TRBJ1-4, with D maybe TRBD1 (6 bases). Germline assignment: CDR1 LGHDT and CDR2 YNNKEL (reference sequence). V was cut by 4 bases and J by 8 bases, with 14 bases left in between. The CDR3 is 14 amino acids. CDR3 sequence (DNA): TGTGCCAGCAGCCGGACAGTTTCAAGGGAAAAACTGTTTTTT. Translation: CASSRTVSREKLFF.

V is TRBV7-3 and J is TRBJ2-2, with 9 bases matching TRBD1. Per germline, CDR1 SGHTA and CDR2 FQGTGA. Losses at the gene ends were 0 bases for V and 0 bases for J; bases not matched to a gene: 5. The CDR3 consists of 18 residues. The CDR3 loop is CASSLTSGQGANTGELFF. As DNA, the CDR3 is TGTGCCAGCAGCTTAACGTCGGGACAGGGCGCGAACACCGGGGAGCTGTTTTTT.

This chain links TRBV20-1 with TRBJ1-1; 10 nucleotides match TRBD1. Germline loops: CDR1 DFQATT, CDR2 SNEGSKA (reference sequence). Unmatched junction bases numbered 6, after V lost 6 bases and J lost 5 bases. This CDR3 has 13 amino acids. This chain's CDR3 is CSATTGGRTEAFF. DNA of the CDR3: TGCAGTGCCACGACAGGGGGCAGGACTGAAGCTTTCTTT.

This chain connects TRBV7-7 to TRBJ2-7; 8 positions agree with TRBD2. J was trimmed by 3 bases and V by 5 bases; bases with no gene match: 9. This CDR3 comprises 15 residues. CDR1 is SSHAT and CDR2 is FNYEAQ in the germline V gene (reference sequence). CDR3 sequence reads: CASSPARGGNYEQYF. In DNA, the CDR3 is TGTGCCAGCAGCCCAGCACGGGGGGGGAACTACGAGCAGTACTTC.

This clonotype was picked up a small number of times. The CDR3 nucleotides read TGCAGCGTTCGAGACAGTAGCTATGGCTACACCTTC. The encoded protein is CSVRDSSYGYTF. The chain combines TRBV29-1 with TRBJ1-2; D is perhaps TRBD1 (5 bases). Germline assignment: CDR1 SQVTM and CDR2 ANQGSEA. The CDR3 is 12 residues long. Trimming removed 5 bases from V and 4 bases from J, with 11 bases in between.

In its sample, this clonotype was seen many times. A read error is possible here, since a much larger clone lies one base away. The CDR3 bases are TGCAGTGCTAGTGCGGCGGTCTTGAACACTGAAGCTTTCTTT. Protein sequence: CSASAAVLNTEAFF. The genes are TRBV20-1 and TRBJ1-1, with D unclear. The V gene's germline CDR1 is DFQATT and CDR2 SNEGSKA (reference sequence). This CDR3 region has 14 residues. V shed 3 bases and J shed 0 bases, with 11 bases lying between them.

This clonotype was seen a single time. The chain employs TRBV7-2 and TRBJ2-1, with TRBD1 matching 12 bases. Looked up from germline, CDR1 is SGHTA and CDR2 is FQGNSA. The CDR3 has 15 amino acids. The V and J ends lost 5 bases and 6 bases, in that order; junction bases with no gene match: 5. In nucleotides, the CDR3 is TGTGCCAGCAGCCTCGGGACAGGGGGCCCCAATGAGCAGTTCTTC. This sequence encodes CASSLGTGGPNEQFF.